The T cell receptor (beta chain) under discussion was sequenced for a study of CD8+ T cells in alopecia areata. As for the study in general: For 6 to 18 months, tofacitinib was taken, and 6 months off drug followed. Patients given treatment had severity scored by the percentage of scalp area affected. Notes on the study in general: Resident alphabeta T-cell populations of normal skin are likewise subject to sequencing in scalp samples.

As for treatment: oral pan-JAK inhibitor, 5-10 mg twice daily. The sorting of PBMCs gave CD4+ and CD8+ T cells. Of note for this clone: Its antigen remains unidentified.

Following RNA extraction, reverse transcription yielded cDNA that acted as the sequencing template. The table came from immunoSEQ multiplex PCR; TCRdb's copy has only in-frame clones and leaves some out. The sample lists about 160,000 clones; around three fifths were seen once. The germline gives CDR1 SNHLY, CDR2 FYNNEI. V gave up 0 bases and J gave up 2 bases, with 8 bases separating them. This CDR3 is built from 16 residues. The sequence was collected from a human donor with alopecia areata. Sequences were derived from CD4+ T cells sorted from blood, sampled at week 24, from a patient treated with tofacitinib. The chain employs TRBV2 and TRBJ2-6; no clear D. The CDR3 nucleotides are TGTGCCAGCAGTGAAGCGTCGCCGGCTGGGGCCAACGTCCTGACTTTC. It yields the protein CASSEASPAGANVLTF.